These 7 T cell receptor beta chains were all obtained from the same sample, sequenced in a study of shared clonotypes between healthy human individuals. TCRdb keeps only in-frame clones here, not all; method: immunoSEQ multiplex PCR. The repertoire holds about 600,000 clones, 97% seen once, with about 0.06% in the top ten. The sample comprised naive CD4+ T cells sorted from blood. Documented subset: CD45RA+ positively selected. These TCRs come from a woman aged 25-40 years in good health.

V usage is TRBV18 and J usage is TRBJ2-1; D could derive from TRBD1 or TRBD2 (5 bases each). Trimming took off 1 base at V and 2 bases at J, with 9 bases between the two ends. Germline-derived CDR1 and CDR2 are KGHSH and LQKENI. The CDR3 runs 15 residues. CDR3 nucleotides: TGTGCCAGCTCACCACTTAAGGGACCCTACAATGAGCAGTTCTTC. This translates into CASSPLKGPYNEQFF.

The gene calls are TRBV7-9 and TRBJ1-1, with a tentative D call TRBD1 (5 bases). Trimming removed 5 bases from V and 4 bases from J, with 14 bases in between. The CDR3 is 14 amino acids. The germline gives CDR1 SEHNR, CDR2 FQNEAQ (reference sequence). The chain's CDR3 is CASSIREAGTEAFF. The CDR3 bases are TGTGCCAGCAGCATCAGGGAAGCTGGCACTGAAGCTTTCTTT.

This chain joins TRBV6-1 and TRBJ2-7; a possible D gene is TRBD2 (6 bases). The CDR3 consists of 14 residues. With 4 bases removed from V and 2 bases from J, the gap between germline ends came to 12 bases. From germline, CDR1 is MNHNS and CDR2 SASEGT. CDR3 amino acids: CASSGSGAPYEQYF. The CDR3 DNA reads TGTGCCAGCAGTGGTAGCGGAGCCCCCTACGAGCAGTACTTC.

This clone was seen only once. The chain joins TRBV30 to TRBJ1-2; no definite D call. The length of the CDR3 is 13 residues. CDR1 is GTSNPN and CDR2 is SVGIG in the germline V gene (reference sequence). V was shortened by 3 bases and J by 7 bases, with 15 bases between the two germline ends. CDR3 sequence (DNA): TGTGCCTGGAGACAGTCGGGCGCCCTTGGCTACACCTTC. Translated: CAWRQSGALGYTF.

This clone came up once. This chain links TRBV9 with TRBJ2-1, with D possibly matching TRBD1 (5 bases). V was trimmed by 0 bases and J by 6 bases, leaving 13 bases between them. Germline CDR1 SGDLS, CDR2 YYNGEE. The CDR3 is made up of 15 amino acids. The CDR3 sequence: CASSVAREWVNEQFF. The CDR3 coding sequence is TGTGCCAGCAGCGTAGCCAGGGAATGGGTCAATGAGCAGTTCTTC.

This chain connects TRBV11-1 to TRBJ2-7, with a tentative D call TRBD1 (6 bases). The CDR3 spans 13 residues. The V gene lost 1 base and the J gene lost 5 bases, with 9 bases spanning the gap. Germline values: CDR1 SGHAT, CDR2 FQDESV (reference sequence). For the CDR3, the DNA is TGTGCCAGCAGCTTAGACAGGGTTAACGAGCAGTACTTC. Translating gives CASSLDRVNEQYF.

The chain combines TRBV27 with TRBJ2-3; 12 positions agree with TRBD2. Unmatched junction bases numbered 5, after V lost 3 bases and J lost 1 base. CDR3 size: 17 residues. Germline lookup yields CDR1 MNHEY and CDR2 SMNVEV (reference sequence). The DNA for the CDR3 is TGTGCCAGCAGTTTTCCCCGGACTAGCGGGGGCACAGATACGCAGTATTTT. This sequence encodes CASSFPRTSGGTDTQYF.